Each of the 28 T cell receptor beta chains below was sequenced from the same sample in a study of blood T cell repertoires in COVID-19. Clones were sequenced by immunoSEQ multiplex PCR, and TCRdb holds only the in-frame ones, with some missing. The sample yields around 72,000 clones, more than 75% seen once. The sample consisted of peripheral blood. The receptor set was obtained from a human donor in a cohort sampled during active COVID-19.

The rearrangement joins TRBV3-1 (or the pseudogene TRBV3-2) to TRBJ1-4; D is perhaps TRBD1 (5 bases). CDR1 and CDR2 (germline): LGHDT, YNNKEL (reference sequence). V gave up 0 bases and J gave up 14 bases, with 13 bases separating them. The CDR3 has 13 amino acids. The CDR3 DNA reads TGTGCCAGCAGCCAAGATTTAGGAAGGGGTCTGTTTTTT. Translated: CASSQDLGRGLFF.

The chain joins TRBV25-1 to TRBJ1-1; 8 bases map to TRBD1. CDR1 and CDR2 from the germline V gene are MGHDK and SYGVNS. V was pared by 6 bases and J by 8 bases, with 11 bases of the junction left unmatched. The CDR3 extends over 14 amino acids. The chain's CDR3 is CASRARGQGGEAFF. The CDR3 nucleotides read TGTGCCAGCAGGGCCAGGGGGCAGGGTGGGGAAGCTTTCTTT.

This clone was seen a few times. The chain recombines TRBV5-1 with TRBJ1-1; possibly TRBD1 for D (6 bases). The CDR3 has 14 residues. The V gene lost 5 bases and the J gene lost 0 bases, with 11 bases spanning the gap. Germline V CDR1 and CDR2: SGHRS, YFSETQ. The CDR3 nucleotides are TGCGCCAGCAGTCGGGGGGCCGTGAACACTGAAGCTTTCTTT. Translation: CASSRGAVNTEAFF.

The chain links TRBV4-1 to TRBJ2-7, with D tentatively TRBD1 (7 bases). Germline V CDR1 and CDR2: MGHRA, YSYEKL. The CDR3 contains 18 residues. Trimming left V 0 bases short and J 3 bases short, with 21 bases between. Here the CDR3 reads CASSQEIGGTALNYEQYF. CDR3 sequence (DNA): TGCGCCAGCAGCCAAGAAATAGGAGGGACAGCCTTAAACTACGAGCAGTACTTC.

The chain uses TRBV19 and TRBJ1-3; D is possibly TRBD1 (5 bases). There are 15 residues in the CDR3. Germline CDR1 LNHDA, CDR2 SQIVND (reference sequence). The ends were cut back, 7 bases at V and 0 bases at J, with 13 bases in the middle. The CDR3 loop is CASIIGHYSGNTIYF. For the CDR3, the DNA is TGTGCCAGTATTATTGGACACTACTCTGGAAACACCATATATTTT.

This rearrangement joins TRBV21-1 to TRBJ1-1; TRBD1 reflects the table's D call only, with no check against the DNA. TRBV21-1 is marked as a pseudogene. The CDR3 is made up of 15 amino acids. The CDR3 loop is CASSTTRVTDPEAFF. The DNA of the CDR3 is TGTGCCAGCAGCACCACCAGGGTAACGGACCCTGAAGCTTTCTTT.

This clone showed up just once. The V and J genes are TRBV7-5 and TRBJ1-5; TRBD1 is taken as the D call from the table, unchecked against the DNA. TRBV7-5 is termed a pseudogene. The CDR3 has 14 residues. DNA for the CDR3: TGTGTCAGGCGACCAGGGGACAGCAATCAGCCCCAGCATTTT. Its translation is CVRRPGDSNQPQHF.

As DNA, the CDR3 is TGTGCCAGTAGGGACAGAATCAATTCACCCCTCCACTTT. This sequence encodes CASRDRINSPLHF. This chain connects TRBV19 to TRBJ1-6; weak D call: TRBD1 (6 bases). The CDR3 has 13 amino acids. Trimming left V 6 bases short and J 7 bases short, with 10 bases between. CDR1 and CDR2 from the germline V gene are LNHDA and SQIVND (reference sequence).

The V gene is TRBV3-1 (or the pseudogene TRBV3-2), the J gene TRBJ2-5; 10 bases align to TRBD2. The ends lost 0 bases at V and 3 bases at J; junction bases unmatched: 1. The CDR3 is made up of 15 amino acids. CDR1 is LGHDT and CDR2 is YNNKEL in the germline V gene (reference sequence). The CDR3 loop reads CASSQETSGEETQYF. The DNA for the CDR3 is TGTGCCAGCAGCCAAGAAACTAGCGGGGAAGAGACCCAGTACTTC.

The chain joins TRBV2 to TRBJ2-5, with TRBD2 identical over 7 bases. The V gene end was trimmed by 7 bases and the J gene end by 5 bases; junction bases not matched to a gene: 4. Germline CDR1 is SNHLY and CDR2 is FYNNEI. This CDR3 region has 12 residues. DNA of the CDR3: TGTGCCAGCAAGGGAGGGGTGGAGACCCAGTACTTC. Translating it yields CASKGGVETQYF.

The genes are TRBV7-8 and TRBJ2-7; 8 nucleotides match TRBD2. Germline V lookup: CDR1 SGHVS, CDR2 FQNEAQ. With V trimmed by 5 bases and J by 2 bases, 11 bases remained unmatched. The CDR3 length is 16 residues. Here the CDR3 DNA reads TGTGCCAGCAGCCCCTACCGGACTAGCCCGCCCTACGAGCAGTACTTC. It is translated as CASSPYRTSPPYEQYF. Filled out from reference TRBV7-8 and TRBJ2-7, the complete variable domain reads GAGVSQSPRYKVAKRGQDVALRCDPISGHVSLFWYQQALGQGPEFLTYFQNEAQLDKSGLPSDRFFAERPEGSVSTLKIQRTQQEDSAVYLCASSPYRTSPPYEQYFGPGTRLTVT.

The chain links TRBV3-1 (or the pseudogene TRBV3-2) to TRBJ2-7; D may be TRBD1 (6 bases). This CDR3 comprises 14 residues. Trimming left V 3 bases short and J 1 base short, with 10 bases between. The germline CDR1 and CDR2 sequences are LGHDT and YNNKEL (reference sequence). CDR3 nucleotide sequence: TGTGCCAGCAGCCACCGACAGGAATCCTACGAGCAGTACTTC. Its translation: CASSHRQESYEQYF.

In DNA form, the CDR3 reads TGCGCCAGCAGCTTGGGGGCAGGAAATTCACCCCTCCACTTT. As protein: CASSLGAGNSPLHF. V gene TRBV5-1 combines with J gene TRBJ1-6; D call uncertain. The V end was cut by 0 bases, the J end by 7 bases, with 8 bases between. From germline, CDR1 is SGHRS and CDR2 YFSETQ. The CDR3 contains 14 residues.

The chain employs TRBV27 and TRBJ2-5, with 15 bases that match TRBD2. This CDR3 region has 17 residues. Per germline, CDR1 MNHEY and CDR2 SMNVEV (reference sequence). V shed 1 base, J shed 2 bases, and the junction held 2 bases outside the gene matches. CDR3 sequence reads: CASSLLGLAGGQETQYF. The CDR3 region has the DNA TGTGCCAGCAGTTTATTGGGACTAGCGGGGGGACAAGAGACCCAGTACTTC.

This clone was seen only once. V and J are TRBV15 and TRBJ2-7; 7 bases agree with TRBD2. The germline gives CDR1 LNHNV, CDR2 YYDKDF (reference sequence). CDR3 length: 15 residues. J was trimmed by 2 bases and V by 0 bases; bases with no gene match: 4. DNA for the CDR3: TGTGCCACCAGCAGAGATCTAGCGGTGACCTACGAGCAGTACTTC. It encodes CATSRDLAVTYEQYF. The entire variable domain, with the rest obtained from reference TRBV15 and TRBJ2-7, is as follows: DAMVIQNPRYQVTQFGKPVTLSCSQTLNHNVMYWYQQKSSQAPKLLFHYYDKDFNNEADTPDNFQSRRPNTSFCFLDIRSPGLGDTAMYLCATSRDLAVTYEQYFGPGTRLTVT.

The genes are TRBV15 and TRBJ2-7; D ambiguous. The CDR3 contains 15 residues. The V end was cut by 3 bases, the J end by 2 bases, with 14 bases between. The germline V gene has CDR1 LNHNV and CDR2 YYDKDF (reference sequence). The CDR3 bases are TGTGCCACCAGCAGGCCTGCCGGAGCCACCTACGAGCAGTACTTC. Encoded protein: CATSRPAGATYEQYF.

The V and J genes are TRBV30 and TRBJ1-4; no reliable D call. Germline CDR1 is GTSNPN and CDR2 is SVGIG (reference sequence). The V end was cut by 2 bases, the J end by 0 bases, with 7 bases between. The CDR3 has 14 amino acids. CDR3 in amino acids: CAWSFSATNEKLFF. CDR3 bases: TGTGCCTGGAGTTTCAGCGCAACTAATGAAAAACTGTTTTTT.

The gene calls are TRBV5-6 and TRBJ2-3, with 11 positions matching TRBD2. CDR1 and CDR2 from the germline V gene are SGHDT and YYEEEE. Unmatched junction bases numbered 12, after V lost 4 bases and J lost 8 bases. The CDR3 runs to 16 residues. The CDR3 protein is CASSLPYSGGVRTQYF. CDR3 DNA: TGTGCCAGCAGCCTACCATATAGCGGGGGGGTTCGTACGCAGTATTTT.

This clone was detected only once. In nucleotides, the CDR3 is TGTGCCAGCGGACCGGGACAAGGCTACGGCTACACCTTC. Translation: CASGPGQGYGYTF. The chain has TRBV19 and TRBJ1-2; possibly TRBD1 for D (6 bases). Germline CDR1 LNHDA, CDR2 SQIVND (reference sequence). V dropped 9 bases and J dropped 8 bases, with 19 bases sitting between them. The CDR3 runs 13 residues.

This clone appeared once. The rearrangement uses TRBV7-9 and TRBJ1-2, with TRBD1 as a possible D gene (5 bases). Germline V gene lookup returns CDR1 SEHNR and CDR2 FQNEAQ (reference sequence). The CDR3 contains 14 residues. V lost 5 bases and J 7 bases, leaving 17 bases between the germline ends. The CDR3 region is CASSGPGAVVGYTF. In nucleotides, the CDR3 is TGTGCCAGCAGCGGGCCTGGGGCAGTAGTTGGCTACACCTTC.

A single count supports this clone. In nucleotides, the CDR3 is TGTGCCAGCAGTTACGGAGGTCAGCTCACCGGGGAGCTGTTTTTT. Translation gives CASSYGGQLTGELFF. The gene calls are TRBV6-2 or TRBV6-3 and TRBJ2-2, with D perhaps TRBD2 (5 bases). CDR3 length: 15 amino acids. Deletions cut 2 bases from V and 4 bases from J, with 11 bases between. CDR1 and CDR2 from the germline V gene are MNHEY and SVGEGT.

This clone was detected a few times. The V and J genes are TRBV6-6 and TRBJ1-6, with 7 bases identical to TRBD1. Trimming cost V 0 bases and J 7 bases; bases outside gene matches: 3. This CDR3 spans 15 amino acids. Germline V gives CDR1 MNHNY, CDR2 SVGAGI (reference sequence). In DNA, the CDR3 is TGTGCCAGCAGTTACTCGGGACAGATCAATTCACCCCTCCACTTT. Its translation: CASSYSGQINSPLHF.

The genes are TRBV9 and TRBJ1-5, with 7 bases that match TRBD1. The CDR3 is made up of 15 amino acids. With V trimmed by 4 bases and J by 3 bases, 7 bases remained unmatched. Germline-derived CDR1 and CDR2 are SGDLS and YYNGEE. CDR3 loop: CASSPSGGINQPQHF. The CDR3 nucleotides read TGTGCCAGCAGCCCCTCAGGGGGGATCAATCAGCCCCAGCATTTT. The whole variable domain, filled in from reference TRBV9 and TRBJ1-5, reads DSGVTQTPKHLITATGQRVTLRCSPRSGDLSVYWYQQSLDQGLQFLIQYYNGEERAKGNILERFSAQQFPDLHSELNLSSLELGDSALYFCASSPSGGINQPQHFGDGTRLSIL.

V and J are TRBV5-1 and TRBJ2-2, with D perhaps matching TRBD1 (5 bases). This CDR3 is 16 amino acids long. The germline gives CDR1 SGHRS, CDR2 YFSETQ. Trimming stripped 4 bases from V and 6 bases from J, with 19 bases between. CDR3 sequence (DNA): TGCGCCAGCAGCGGTACAGGCAGGTGGGGCTCCGGGGAGCTGTTTTTT. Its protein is CASSGTGRWGSGELFF.

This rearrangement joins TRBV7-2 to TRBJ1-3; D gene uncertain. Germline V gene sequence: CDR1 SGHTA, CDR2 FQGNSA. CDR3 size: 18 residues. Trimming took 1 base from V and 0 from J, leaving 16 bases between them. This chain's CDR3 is CASSLELTAGSSGNTIYF. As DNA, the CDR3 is TGTGCCAGCAGCTTAGAGTTGACGGCGGGAAGCTCTGGAAACACCATATATTTT. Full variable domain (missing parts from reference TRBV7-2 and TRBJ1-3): GAGVSQSPSNKVTEKGKDVELRCDPISGHTALYWYRQSLGQGLEFLIYFQGNSAPDKSGLPSDRFSAERTGGSVSTLTIQRTQQEDSAVYLCASSLELTAGSSGNTIYFGEGSWLTVV.

The CDR3 DNA sequence: TGTGCCAGCAGCTTAGCCGGGGGGCCGGGCTATGGCTACACCTTC. It yields the protein CASSLAGGPGYGYTF. The J gene is TRBJ1-2, the V gene TRBV7-2; D is perhaps TRBD1 (6 bases). Germline V gene lookup returns CDR1 SGHTA and CDR2 FQGNSA. This CDR3 region has 15 residues. The V end was cut by 0 bases, the J end by 4 bases, with 12 bases between. The entire variable domain, with the rest obtained from reference TRBV7-2 and TRBJ1-2, is as follows: GAGVSQSPSNKVTEKGKDVELRCDPISGHTALYWYRQSLGQGLEFLIYFQGNSAPDKSGLPSDRFSAERTGGSVSTLTIQRTQQEDSAVYLCASSLAGGPGYGYTFGSGTRLTVV.

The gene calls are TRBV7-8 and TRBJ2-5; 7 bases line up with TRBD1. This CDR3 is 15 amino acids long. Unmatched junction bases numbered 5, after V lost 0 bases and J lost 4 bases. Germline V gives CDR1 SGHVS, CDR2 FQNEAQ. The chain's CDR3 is CASSLAGQRGETQYF. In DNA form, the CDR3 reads TGTGCCAGCAGCTTAGCGGGACAGAGAGGAGAGACCCAGTACTTC.

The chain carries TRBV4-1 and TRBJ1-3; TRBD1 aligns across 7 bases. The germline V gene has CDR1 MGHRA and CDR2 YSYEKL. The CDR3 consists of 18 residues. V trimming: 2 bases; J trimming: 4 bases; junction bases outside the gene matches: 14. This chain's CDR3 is CASSQPRGDRVSGNTIYF. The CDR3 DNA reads TGCGCCAGCAGCCAACCTCGAGGAGACAGGGTATCGGGAAACACCATATATTTT.